A selection of T cell receptor beta chains follows, all from one sample in a study of blood T cell repertoires in COVID-19. The assay was immunoSEQ multiplex PCR, and TCRdb's table has in-frame clones only and misses some. The sample has about 140,000 clones; 84% are singletons. Sequencing input: peripheral blood. The origin of the receptors is a man in his sixties with active or convalescent COVID-19. Each CDR3 is given with its conserved first and last residue. A D gene is named only where the DNA matches it firmly. The size entry is marked missing in some rows and otherwise reads once, few, many or a size class.

D gene,J gene,V gene,clone size,CDR3 protein,CDR3 DNA
TRBD1,TRBJ1-2,TRBV19,.,CASNRQGDRYGYTF,TGTGCCTCGAATAGACAGGGGGATCGCTATGGCTACACCTTC
TRBD1,TRBJ1-4,TRBV5-4,few,CASSPGTGIPTNEKLFF,TGTGCCAGCAGCCCGGGGACAGGGATACCAACTAATGAAAAACTGTTTTTT
.,TRBJ2-4,TRBV5-1,.,CASSPPGRNKNIQYF,TGCGCCAGCTCCCCGCCGGGGAGAAACAAAAACATTCAGTACTTC
TRBD2,TRBJ2-3,TRBV11-3,.,CASTSAGLAGTDTQYF,TGTGCCAGCACCTCGGCCGGACTAGCGGGGACAGATACGCAGTATTTT
.,TRBJ1-3,TRBV30,few,CAWSSGAGNTIYF,TGTGCCTGGAGTTCAGGGGCTGGAAACACCATATATTTT
.,TRBJ1-5,TRBV7-8,once,CASSRGGARGNQPQHF,TGTGCCAGCAGCCGAGGCGGGGCCAGGGGCAATCAGCCCCAGCATTTT
TRBD1,TRBJ1-6,TRBV10-2,.,CASSYDRGNSPLHF,TGCGCCAGCAGTTACGACAGGGGTAATTCACCCCTCCACTTT
TRBD1,TRBJ1-1,TRBV7-2,.,CASSSQGTANTEAFF,TGTGCCAGCAGCTCGCAGGGGACAGCGAACACTGAAGCTTTCTTT
.,TRBJ2-3,TRBV18,.,CASSPTGSSTDTQYF,TGTGCCAGCTCACCGACAGGTTCTAGCACAGATACGCAGTATTTT
TRBD1,TRBJ1-1,TRBV19,.,CATADNTGDTEAFF,TGTGCCACCGCTGACAATACAGGGGACACTGAAGCTTTCTTT
TRBD1,TRBJ1-2,TRBV5-1,.,CASSLQGQGRNYGYTF,TGCGCCAGCAGCTTGCAGGGACAGGGCAGAAACTATGGCTACACCTTC
TRBD1,TRBJ1-1,TRBV11-3,.,CASSLDRVGGMAFF,TGTGCCAGCAGCTTAGATCGAGTAGGGGGCATGGCTTTCTTT
TRBD2,TRBJ2-3,TRBV3-1/TRBV3-2,.,CASTQKLLAGGSTDTQYF,TGTGCCAGCACCCAAAAATTACTAGCGGGAGGAAGCACAGATACGCAGTATTTT
TRBD2,TRBJ2-1,TRBV29-1,few,CSASGGGRASEQFF,TGCAGCGCCAGCGGGGGCGGGAGGGCCAGTGAGCAGTTCTTC